These 4 T cell receptor beta chains originate from one sample sequenced in a study of cytomegalovirus exposure and HLA in healthy donors. The PCR ran on 60 Vbeta and 13 Jbeta primers. Profiled with immunoSEQ multiplex PCR; TCRdb holds only in-frame clones, not every one. Counted here are tens of thousands of clones, about four fifths occurring once; the ten biggest clones make up 1.5% to 2%. The sample taken for sequencing was PBMCs. The receptors here all came from a man aged 40-49 years in good health and CMV-seronegative.

The genes are TRBV5-1 and TRBJ2-5; D is perhaps TRBD1 (5 bases). Trimming pared 6 bases from V and 0 bases from J, leaving 9 bases between. The CDR3 runs 13 residues. Germline loops: CDR1 SGHRS, CDR2 YFSETQ. The CDR3, as DNA: TGCGCCAGCACCCCGGACAACCAAGAGACCCAGTACTTC. Encoded protein: CASTPDNQETQYF.

This clone was counted a single time. This chain joins TRBV11-2 and TRBJ1-2, with 8 bases that match TRBD1. CDR3 length: 16 amino acids. Trimming cost V 5 bases and J 4 bases; bases outside gene matches: 12. Germline loops: CDR1 SGHAT, CDR2 FQNNGV. CDR3 in amino acids: CASSQNPGGGRYGYTF. CDR3 nucleotides: TGTGCCAGCAGCCAAAACCCAGGGGGCGGTCGCTATGGCTACACCTTC. Combining the CDR3 with reference TRBV11-2 and TRBJ1-2 gives the whole variable domain EAGVAQSPRYKIIEKRQSVAFWCNPISGHATLYWYQQILGQGPKLLIQFQNNGVVDDSQLPKDRFSAERLKGVDSTLKIQPAKLEDSAVYLCASSQNPGGGRYGYTFGSGTRLTVV.

DNA for the CDR3: TGCGCCAGCAGCCAAGAGGCTAGCGGGAGTTACCCCTACAATGAGCAGTTCTTC. Amino acid sequence: CASSQEASGSYPYNEQFF. The V gene is TRBV4-1, the J gene TRBJ2-1; TRBD2 agrees at 10 bases. The CDR3 sequence is 18 residues long. Germline V gene sequence: CDR1 MGHRA, CDR2 YSYEKL. Unmatched junction bases numbered 7, after V lost 0 bases and J lost 2 bases.

The rearrangement links TRBV28 to TRBJ2-4; D gene uncertain. Germline CDR1 and CDR2: MDHEN and SYDVKM. This CDR3 spans 15 amino acids. V shed 5 bases and J shed 1 base, with 12 bases lying between them. As DNA, the CDR3 is TGTGCCAGCAGTCTCGCGGCTGAGGCCAAAAACATTCAGTACTTC. This sequence encodes CASSLAAEAKNIQYF.